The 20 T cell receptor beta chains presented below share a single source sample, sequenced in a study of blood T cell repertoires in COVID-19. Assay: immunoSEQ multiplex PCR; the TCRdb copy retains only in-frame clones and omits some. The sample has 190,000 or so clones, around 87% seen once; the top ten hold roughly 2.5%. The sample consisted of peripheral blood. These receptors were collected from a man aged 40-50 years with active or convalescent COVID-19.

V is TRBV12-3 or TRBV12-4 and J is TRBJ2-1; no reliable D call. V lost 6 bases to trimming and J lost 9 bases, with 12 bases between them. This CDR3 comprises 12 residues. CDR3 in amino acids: CASRSYSGEQFF. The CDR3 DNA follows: TGTGCCAGCAGGAGTTATTCGGGTGAGCAGTTCTTC.

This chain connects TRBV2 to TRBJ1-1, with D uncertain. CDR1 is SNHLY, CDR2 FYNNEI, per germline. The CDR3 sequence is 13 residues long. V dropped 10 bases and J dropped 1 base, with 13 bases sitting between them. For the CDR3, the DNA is TGTGCCACCCGACAAACTGCGAACACTGAAGCTTTCTTT. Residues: CATRQTANTEAFF.

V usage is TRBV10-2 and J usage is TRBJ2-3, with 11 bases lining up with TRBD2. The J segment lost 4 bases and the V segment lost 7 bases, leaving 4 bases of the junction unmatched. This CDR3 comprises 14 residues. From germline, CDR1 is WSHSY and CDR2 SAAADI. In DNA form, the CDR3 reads TGCGCCAGCAAACTAGCGGGGGTGTCAGATACGCAGTATTTT. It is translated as CASKLAGVSDTQYF.

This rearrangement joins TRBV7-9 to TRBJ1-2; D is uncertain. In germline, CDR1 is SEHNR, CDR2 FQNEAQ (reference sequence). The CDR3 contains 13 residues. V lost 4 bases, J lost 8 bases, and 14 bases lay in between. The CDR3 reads CASSSSSPMGYTF. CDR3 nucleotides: TGTGCCAGCAGCTCTTCTAGCCCCATGGGCTACACCTTC.

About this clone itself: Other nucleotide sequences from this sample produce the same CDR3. As DNA, the CDR3 is TGCGCCAGCAGCTTGGATTGGAGTTCTGGGGCCAACGTCCTGACTTTC. It codes for CASSLDWSSGANVLTF. The chain employs TRBV5-1 and TRBJ2-6; no clear D. V lost 0 bases and J lost 1, with 8 bases in between. The CDR3 runs 16 residues. Looked up from germline, CDR1 is SGHRS and CDR2 is YFSETQ.

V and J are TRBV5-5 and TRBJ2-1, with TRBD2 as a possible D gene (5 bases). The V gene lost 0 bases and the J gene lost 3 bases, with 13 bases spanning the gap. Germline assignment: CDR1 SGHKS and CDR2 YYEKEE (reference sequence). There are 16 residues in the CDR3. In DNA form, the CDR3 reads TGTGCCAGCAGCTTGGCCGCCGGGGATGGCTACAATGAGCAGTTCTTC. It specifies CASSLAAGDGYNEQFF. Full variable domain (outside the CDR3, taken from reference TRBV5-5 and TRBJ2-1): DAGVTQSPTHLIKTRGQQVTLRCSPISGHKSVSWYQQVLGQGPQFIFQYYEKEERGRGNFPDRFSARQFPNYSSELNVNALLLGDSALYLCASSLAAGDGYNEQFFGPGTRLTVL.

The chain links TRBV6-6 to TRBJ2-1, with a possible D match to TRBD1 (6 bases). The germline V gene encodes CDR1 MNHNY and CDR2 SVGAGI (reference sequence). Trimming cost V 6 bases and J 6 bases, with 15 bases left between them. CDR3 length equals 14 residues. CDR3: CASSQNRVGNEQFF. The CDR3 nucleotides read TGTGCCAGCAGCCAGAACAGGGTGGGCAATGAGCAGTTCTTC.

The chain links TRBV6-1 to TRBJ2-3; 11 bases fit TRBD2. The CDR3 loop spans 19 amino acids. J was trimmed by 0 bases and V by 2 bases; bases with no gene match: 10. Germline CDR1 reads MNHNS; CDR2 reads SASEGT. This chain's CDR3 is CASSEMSSGGFPSTDTQYF. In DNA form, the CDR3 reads TGTGCCAGCAGTGAAATGTCTAGCGGGGGGTTCCCAAGCACAGATACGCAGTATTTT.

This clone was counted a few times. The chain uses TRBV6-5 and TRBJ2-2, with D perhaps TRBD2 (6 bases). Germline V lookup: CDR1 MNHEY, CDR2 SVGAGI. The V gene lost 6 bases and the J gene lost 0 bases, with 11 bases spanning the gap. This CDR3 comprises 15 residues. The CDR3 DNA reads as TGTGCCAGCAGGGGAGCGGGTACGAACACCGGGGAGCTGTTTTTT. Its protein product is CASRGAGTNTGELFF.

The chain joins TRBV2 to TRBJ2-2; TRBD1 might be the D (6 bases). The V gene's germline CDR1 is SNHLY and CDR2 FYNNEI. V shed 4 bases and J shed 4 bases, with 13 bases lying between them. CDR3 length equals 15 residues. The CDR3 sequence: CASSATGTVTGELFF. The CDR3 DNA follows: TGTGCCAGCAGTGCCACAGGGACGGTCACCGGGGAGCTGTTTTTT.

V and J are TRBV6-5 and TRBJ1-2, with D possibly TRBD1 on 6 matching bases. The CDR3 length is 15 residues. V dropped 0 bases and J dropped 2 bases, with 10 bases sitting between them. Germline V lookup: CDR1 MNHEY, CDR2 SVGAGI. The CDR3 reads CASSYSGGANYGYTF. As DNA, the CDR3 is TGTGCCAGCAGTTACTCGGGGGGGGCCAACTATGGCTACACCTTC.

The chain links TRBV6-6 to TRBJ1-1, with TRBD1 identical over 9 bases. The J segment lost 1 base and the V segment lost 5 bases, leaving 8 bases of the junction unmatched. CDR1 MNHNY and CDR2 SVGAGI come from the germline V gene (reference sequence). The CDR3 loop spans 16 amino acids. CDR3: CASSRRTGATNTEAFF. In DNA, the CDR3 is TGTGCCAGCAGTCGACGGACAGGGGCAACGAACACTGAAGCTTTCTTT.

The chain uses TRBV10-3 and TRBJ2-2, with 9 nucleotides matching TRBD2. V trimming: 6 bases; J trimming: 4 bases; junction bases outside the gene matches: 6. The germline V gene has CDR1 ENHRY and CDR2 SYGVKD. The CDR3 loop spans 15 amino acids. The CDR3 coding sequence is TGTGCCATCAGGCCAGGACTAGCGAGCACCGGGGAGCTGTTTTTT. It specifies CAIRPGLASTGELFF.

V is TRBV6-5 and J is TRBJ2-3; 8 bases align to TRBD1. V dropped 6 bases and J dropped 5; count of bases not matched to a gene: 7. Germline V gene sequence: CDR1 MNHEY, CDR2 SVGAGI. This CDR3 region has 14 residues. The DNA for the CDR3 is TGTGCCAGCAGAGTCAGGGGGCAGGGAGATACGCAGTATTTT. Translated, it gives CASRVRGQGDTQYF.

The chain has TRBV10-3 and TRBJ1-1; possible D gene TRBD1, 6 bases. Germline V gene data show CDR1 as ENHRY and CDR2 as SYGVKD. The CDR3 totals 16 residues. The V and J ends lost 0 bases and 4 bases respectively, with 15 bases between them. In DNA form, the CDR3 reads TGTGCCATCAGTGAGTCGGGGACAATCCCAAGCACTGAAGCTTTCTTT. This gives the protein CAISESGTIPSTEAFF.

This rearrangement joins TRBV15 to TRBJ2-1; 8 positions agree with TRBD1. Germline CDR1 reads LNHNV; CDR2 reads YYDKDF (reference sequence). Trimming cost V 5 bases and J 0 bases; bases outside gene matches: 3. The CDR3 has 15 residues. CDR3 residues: CATSGTGGSYNEQFF. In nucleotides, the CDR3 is TGTGCCACCAGCGGTACAGGGGGCTCCTACAATGAGCAGTTCTTC.

This CDR3 is CASSPHRGLANTEAFF. The CDR3 coding sequence is TGTGCCAGTAGTCCCCACAGGGGGCTGGCGAACACTGAAGCTTTCTTT. The V call is TRBV19, the J call TRBJ1-1, with TRBD1 identical over 9 bases. V was pared by 5 bases and J by 1 base, with 8 bases of the junction left unmatched. CDR3 length: 16 residues. Germline CDR1 reads LNHDA; CDR2 reads SQIVND (reference sequence).

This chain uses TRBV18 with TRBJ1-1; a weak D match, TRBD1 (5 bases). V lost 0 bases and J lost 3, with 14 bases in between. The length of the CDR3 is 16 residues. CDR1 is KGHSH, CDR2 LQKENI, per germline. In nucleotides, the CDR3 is TGTGCCAGCTCACCACCGGCGGGGGGAGGGGACACTGAAGCTTTCTTT. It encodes CASSPPAGGGDTEAFF.

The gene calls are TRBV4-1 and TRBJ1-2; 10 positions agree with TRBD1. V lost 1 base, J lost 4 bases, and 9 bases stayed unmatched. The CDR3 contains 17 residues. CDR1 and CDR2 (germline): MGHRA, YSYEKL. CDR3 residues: CASSQAGNRDRGYGYTF. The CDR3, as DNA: TGCGCCAGCAGCCAAGCGGGGAACCGGGACAGGGGCTATGGCTACACCTTC.

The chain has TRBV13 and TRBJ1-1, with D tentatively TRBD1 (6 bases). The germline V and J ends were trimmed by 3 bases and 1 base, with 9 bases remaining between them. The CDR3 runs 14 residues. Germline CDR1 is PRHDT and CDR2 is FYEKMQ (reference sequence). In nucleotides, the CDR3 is TGTGCCAGCAGCTTTGGACAGCCGAACACTGAAGCTTTCTTT. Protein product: CASSFGQPNTEAFF.